Sequencing of this TCR beta chain was carried out in a study of blood T cell repertoires in COVID-19. Whole-study context: COVID-19 samples collected from the United States, Italy and Spain covered acute and convalescent phases.

As originally analysed: From reference gene primer amplification, estimates of nucleated cell counts were derived. Method: immunoSEQ multiplex PCR; TCRdb's copy keeps in-frame clones and lacks some. V and J calls plus clone size are reproduced from that table; the DNA served to infer D and trimming. The repertoire holds approximately 210,000 clones, with 82% as singletons. The participants were between roughly 18 and 89 years old and came from under 25 US areas. Cohort placement rested on clinical history that participants reported themselves. Trimming shortened V by 0 bases and J by 7 bases, and 15 bases separated the two germline ends. The germline gives CDR1 MRHNA, CDR2 SNTAGT. This CDR3 has 15 residues.

The source material was PBMCs or T cells enriched from blood (not recorded which). The receptor comes from a woman in her fifties or sixties who had recovered from COVID-19. The chain uses TRBV6-4 and TRBJ1-2, with D possibly matching TRBD1 (6 bases). CDR3 DNA: TGTGCCAGCAGTGACTCGGGGGCCCTAACTGGTGGCTACACCTTC. Residues: CASSDSGALTGGYTF.